The source of this T cell receptor (beta chain) is a study of T cell changes during pregnancy in multiple sclerosis. Libraries were prepared by immunoSEQ multiplex PCR; TCRdb keeps only in-frame clonotypes and omits some of them. The repertoire consists of tens of thousands of clones, with roughly 90% occurring once and the leading ten covering under 0.85%. Per germline, CDR1 SGHNT and CDR2 YYREEE (reference sequence). J was trimmed by 5 bases and V by 4 bases; bases with no gene match: 6. The CDR3 loop spans 14 amino acids. The material sequenced was CD4+ T cells from peripheral blood mononuclear cells, taken before pregnancy. The chain employs TRBV5-4 and TRBJ1-1; TRBD1 aligns across 9 bases. This clonotype was sampled from a female donor with multiple sclerosis, enrolled in a pregnancy study. In nucleotides, the CDR3 is TGTGCCAGCAGCCCGAAGACAGGGGGAACTGAAGCTTTCTTT. Translation gives CASSPKTGGTEAFF.